The source of this TCR beta chain is a study of human thymus T cells. The repertoire was sequenced with immunoSEQ multiplex PCR; TCRdb's copy has only in-frame clones and lacks some. The table has under 150,000 clones, about 93% seen once. Corrective cardiac operations yielded the resected thymus tissue. Sequences were obtained from thymus tissue. The receptor comes from a boy in the first two years of life with a congenital heart defect but otherwise immunologically healthy.

CDR3 loop: CASHRDSHNEQFF. The CDR3 DNA is TGTGCCAGCCACCGAGACAGTCACAATGAGCAGTTCTTC. This chain uses TRBV4-2 with TRBJ2-1, with TRBD1 as a possible D gene (5 bases). Germline assignment: CDR1 LGHNA and CDR2 YNFKEQ. CDR3 length: 13 amino acids. Trimming shortened V by 8 bases and J by 5 bases, and 13 bases separated the two germline ends.